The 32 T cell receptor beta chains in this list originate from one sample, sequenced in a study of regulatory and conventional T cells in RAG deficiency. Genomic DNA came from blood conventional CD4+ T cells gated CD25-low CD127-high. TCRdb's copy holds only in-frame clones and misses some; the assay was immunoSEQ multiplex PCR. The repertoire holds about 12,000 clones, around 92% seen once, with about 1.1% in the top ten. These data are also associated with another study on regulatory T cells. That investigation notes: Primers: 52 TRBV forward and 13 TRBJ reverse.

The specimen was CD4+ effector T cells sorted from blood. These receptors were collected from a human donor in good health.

The CDR3 reads CASATPPRVGTEAFF. In nucleotides, the CDR3 is TGTGCCAGTGCGACCCCCCCCAGGGTAGGGACTGAAGCTTTCTTT. The chain joins TRBV28 to TRBJ1-1; weak D call: TRBD1 (5 bases). This CDR3 contains 15 residues. Germline V gene data show CDR1 as MDHEN and CDR2 as SYDVKM. V was shortened by 9 bases and J by 5 bases, with 22 bases between the two germline ends.

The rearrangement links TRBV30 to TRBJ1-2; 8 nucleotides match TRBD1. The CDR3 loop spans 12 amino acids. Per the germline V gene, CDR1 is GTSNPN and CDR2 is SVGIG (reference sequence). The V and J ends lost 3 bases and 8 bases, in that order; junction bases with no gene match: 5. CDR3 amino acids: CAWSPQGGGYTF. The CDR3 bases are TGTGCCTGGAGCCCACAGGGGGGCGGCTACACCTTC.

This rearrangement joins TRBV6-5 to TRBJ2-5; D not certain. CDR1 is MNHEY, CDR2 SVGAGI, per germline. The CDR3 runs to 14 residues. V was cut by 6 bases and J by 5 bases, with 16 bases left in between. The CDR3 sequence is CASSRPGVGETQYF. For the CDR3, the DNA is TGTGCCAGCAGCCGACCGGGCGTAGGGGAGACCCAGTACTTC.

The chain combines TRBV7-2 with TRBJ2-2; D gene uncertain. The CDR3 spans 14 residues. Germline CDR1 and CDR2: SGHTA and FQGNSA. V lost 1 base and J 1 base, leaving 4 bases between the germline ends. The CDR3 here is CASSLEVNTGELFF. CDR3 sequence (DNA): TGTGCCAGCAGCTTAGAGGTGAACACCGGGGAGCTGTTTTTT.

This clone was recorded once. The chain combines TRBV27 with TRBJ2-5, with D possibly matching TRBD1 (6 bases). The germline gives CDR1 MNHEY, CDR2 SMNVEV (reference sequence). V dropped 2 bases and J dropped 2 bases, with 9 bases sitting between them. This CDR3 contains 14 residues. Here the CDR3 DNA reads TGTGCCAGCAGTTTAAACAGGGCTCAAGAGACCCAGTACTTC. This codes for CASSLNRAQETQYF.

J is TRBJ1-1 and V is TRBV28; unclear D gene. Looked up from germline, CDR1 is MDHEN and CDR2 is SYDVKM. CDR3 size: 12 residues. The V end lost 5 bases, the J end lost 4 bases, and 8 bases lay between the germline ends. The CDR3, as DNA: TGTGCCAGCAGTCTCACAGTCACTGAAGCTTTCTTT. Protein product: CASSLTVTEAFF.

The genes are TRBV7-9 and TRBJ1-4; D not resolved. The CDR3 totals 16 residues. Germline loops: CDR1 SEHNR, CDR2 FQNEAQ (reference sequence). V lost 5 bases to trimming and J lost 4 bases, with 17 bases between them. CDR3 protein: CASSEGRQRINEKLFF. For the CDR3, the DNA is TGTGCCAGCAGCGAAGGGAGACAACGTATTAATGAAAAACTGTTTTTT.

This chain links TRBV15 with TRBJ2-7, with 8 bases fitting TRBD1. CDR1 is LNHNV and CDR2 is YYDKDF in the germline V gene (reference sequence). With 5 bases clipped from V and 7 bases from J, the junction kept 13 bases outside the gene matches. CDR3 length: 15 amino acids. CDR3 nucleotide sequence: TGTGCCACCAGCGCCCCAGGGGGCGCAGGATGGGAGCAGTACTTC. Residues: CATSAPGGAGWEQYF. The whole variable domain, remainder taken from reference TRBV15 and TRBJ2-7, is DAMVIQNPRYQVTQFGKPVTLSCSQTLNHNVMYWYQQKSSQAPKLLFHYYDKDFNNEADTPDNFQSRRPNTSFCFLDIRSPGLGDTAMYLCATSAPGGAGWEQYFGPGTRLTVT.

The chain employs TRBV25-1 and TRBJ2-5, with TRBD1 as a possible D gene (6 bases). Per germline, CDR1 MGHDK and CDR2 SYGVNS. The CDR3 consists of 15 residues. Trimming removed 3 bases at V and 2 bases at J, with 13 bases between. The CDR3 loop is CASSDGWTDQETQYF. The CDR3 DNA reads TGTGCCAGCAGTGATGGTTGGACAGATCAAGAGACCCAGTACTTC. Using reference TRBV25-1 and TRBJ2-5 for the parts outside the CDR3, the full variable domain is EADIYQTPRYLVIGTGKKITLECSQTMGHDKMYWYQQDPGMELHLIHYSYGVNSTEKGDLSSESTVSRIRTEHFPLTLESARPSHTSQYLCASSDGWTDQETQYFGPGTRLLVL.

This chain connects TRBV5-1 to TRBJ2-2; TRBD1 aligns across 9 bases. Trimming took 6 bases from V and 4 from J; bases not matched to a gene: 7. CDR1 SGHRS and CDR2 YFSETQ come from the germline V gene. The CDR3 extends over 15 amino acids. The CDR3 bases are TGCGCCAGCAAACTGGGACAGGGACTCACCGGGGAGCTGTTTTTT. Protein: CASKLGQGLTGELFF.

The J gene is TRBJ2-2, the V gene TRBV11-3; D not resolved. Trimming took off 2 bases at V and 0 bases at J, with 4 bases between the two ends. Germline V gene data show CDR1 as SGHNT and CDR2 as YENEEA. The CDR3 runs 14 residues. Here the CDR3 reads CASSLRANTGELFF. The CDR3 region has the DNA TGTGCCAGCAGCTTAAGGGCGAACACCGGGGAGCTGTTTTTT.

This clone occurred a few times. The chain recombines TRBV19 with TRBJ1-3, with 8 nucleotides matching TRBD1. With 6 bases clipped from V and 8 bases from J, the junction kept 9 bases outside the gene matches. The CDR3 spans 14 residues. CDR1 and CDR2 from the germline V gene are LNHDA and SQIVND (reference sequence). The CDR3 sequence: CASSRQGSGDTIYF. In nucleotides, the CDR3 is TGTGCCAGTAGCAGACAGGGGAGCGGGGACACCATATATTTT.

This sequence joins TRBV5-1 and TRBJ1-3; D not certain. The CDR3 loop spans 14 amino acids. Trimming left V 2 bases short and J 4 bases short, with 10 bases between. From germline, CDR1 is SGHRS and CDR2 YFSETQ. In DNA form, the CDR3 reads TGCGCCAGCAGCTTTAAGGATTCGGGAAACACCATATATTTT. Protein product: CASSFKDSGNTIYF.

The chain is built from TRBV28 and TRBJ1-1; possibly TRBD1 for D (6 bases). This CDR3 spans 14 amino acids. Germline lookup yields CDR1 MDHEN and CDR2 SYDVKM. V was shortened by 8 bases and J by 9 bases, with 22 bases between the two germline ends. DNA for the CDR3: TGTGCCAGCCTAAGATCCCCGGGACAAAAAAAAGCTTTCTTT. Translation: CASLRSPGQKKAFF.

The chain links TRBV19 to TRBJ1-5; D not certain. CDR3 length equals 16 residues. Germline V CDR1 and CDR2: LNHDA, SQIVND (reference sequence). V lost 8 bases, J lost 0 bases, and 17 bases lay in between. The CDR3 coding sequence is TGTGCCAGTGACCCTAATAGCGGATATAGCAATCAGCCCCAGCATTTT. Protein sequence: CASDPNSGYSNQPQHF.

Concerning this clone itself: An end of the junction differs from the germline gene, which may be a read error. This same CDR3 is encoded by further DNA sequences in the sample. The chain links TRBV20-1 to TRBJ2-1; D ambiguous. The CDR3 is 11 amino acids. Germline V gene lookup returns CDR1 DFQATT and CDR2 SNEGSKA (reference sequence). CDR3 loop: CSAGPDNEQFF. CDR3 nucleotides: TGCAGTGCTGGCCCTGACAACGAGCAGTTCTTC.

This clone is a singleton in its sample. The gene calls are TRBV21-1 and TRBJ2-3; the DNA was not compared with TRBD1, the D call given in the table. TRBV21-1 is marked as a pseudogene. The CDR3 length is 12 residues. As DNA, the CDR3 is TGTGCCAGCAGCAAAGGTGTCAGGAAGCAGTATTTT. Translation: CASSKGVRKQYF.

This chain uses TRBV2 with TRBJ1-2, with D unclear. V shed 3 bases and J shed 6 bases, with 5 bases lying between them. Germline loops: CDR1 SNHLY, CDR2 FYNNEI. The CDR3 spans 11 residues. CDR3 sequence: CASSERDGYTF. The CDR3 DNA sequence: TGTGCCAGCAGTGAGAGGGATGGCTACACCTTC.

CDR3 in amino acids: CASSVGSGHAPLHF. In DNA, the CDR3 is TGTGCCAGCAGCGTGGGATCCGGACACGCGCCCCTCCACTTT. V and J are TRBV9 and TRBJ1-6; D might be TRBD1 (5 bases). V was clipped by 2 bases and J by 13 bases, with 16 bases between them. Germline CDR1 is SGDLS and CDR2 is YYNGEE. There are 14 residues in the CDR3.

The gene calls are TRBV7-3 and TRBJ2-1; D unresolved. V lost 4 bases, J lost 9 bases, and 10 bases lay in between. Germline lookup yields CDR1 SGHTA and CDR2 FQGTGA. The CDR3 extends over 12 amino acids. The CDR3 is CASSSGVGEQFF. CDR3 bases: TGTGCCAGCAGCTCTGGGGTAGGTGAGCAGTTCTTC.

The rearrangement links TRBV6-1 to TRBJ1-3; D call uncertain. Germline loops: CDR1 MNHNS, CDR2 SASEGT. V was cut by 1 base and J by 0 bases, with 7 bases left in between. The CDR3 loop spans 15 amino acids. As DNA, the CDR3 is TGTGCCAGCAGTGAAGGGGCGATCTCTGGAAACACCATATATTTT. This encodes CASSEGAISGNTIYF.

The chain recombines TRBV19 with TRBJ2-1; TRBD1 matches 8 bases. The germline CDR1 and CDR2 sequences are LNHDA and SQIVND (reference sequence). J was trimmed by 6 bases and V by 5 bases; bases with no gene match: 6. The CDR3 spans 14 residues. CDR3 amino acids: CASSLKTGANEQFF. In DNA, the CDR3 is TGTGCCAGTAGTTTAAAGACAGGGGCCAATGAGCAGTTCTTC.

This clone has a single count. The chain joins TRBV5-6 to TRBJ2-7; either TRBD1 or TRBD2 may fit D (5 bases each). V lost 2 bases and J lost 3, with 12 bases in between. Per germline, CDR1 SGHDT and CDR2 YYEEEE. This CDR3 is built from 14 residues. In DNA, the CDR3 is TGTGCCAGCAGCTTAATGGGGGATTTCTACGAGCAGTACTTC. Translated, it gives CASSLMGDFYEQYF.

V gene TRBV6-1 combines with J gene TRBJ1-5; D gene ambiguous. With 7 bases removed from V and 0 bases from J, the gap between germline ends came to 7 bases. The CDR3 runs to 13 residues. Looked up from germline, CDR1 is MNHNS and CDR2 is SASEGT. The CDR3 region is CASKVNSNQPQHF. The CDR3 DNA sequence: TGTGCCAGCAAGGTGAATAGCAATCAGCCCCAGCATTTT.

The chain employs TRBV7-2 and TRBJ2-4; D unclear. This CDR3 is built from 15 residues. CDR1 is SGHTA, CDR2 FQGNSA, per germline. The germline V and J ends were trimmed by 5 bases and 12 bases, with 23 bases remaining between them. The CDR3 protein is CASSPRSLLGENQYF. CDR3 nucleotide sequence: TGTGCCAGCAGCCCTAGGTCCCTTCTAGGCGAGAATCAGTACTTC.

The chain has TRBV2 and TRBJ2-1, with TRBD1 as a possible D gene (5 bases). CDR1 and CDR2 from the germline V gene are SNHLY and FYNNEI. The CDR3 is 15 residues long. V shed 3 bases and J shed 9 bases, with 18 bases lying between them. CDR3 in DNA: TGTGCCAGCAGTGAGGGGCGGTCTTCGGTTGGTGAGCAGTTCTTC. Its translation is CASSEGRSSVGEQFF.

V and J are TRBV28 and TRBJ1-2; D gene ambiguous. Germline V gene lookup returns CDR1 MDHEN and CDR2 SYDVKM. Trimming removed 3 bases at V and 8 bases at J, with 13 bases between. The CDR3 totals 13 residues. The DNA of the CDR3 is TGTGCCAGCAGTTTTTATGACTCCCGAGGCTACACCTTC. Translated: CASSFYDSRGYTF.

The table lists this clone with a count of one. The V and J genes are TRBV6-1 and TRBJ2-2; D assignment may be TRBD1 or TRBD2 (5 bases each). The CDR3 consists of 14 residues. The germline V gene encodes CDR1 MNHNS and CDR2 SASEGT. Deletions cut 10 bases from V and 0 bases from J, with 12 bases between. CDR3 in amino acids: CAILGPTNTGELFF. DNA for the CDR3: TGTGCCATCCTGGGACCGACGAACACCGGGGAGCTGTTTTTT.

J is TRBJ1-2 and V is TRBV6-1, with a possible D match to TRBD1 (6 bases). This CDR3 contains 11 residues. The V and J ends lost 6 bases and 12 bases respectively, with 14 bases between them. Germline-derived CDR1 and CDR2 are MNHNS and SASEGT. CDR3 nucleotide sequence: TGTGCCAGCAGCCAACAGGGTTTCCACACCTTC. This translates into CASSQQGFHTF.

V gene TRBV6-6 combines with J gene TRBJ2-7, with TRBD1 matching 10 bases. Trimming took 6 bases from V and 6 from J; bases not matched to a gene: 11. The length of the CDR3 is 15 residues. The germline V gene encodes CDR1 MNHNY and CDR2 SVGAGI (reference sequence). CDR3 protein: CASRAGTGAGGEQYF. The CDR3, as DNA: TGTGCCAGCAGAGCCGGGACAGGGGCGGGGGGCGAGCAGTACTTC.

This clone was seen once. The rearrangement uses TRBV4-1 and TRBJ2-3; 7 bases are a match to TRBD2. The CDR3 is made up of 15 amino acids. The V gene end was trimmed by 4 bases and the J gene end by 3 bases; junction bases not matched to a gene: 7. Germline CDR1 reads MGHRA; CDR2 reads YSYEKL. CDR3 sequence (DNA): TGCGCCAGCAGCCCAGCGGGGAGGGATACAGATACGCAGTATTTT. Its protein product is CASSPAGRDTDTQYF.

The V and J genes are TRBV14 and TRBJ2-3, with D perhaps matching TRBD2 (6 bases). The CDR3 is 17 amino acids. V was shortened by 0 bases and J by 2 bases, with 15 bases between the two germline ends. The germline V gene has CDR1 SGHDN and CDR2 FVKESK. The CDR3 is CASSQDWVAAITDTQYF. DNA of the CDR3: TGTGCCAGCAGCCAAGATTGGGTAGCGGCGATCACAGATACGCAGTATTTT.